The 18 T cell receptor beta chains reported below all come from one sample, sequenced in a study of cytomegalovirus exposure and HLA in healthy donors. Primers for the PCR totalled 60 Vbeta and 13 Jbeta. Produced via immunoSEQ multiplex PCR; TCRdb's table is partial and in-frame only. The repertoire holds about 78,000 clones, with 60% to 75% as singletons. Sequenced input: PBMCs. The source of these receptors is a woman aged 40 to 50 in good health and CMV-seropositive.

The rearrangement links TRBV6-5 to TRBJ1-6; TRBD1 might be the D (5 bases). Looked up from germline, CDR1 is MNHEY and CDR2 is SVGAGI. The CDR3 totals 14 residues. V shed 6 bases and J shed 7 bases, with 13 bases lying between them. The chain's CDR3 is CASRADSSNSPLHF. CDR3 DNA sequence: TGTGCCAGCAGGGCCGACAGTTCAAATTCACCCCTCCACTTT.

This clone was seen a handful of times. Other nucleotide sequences from this sample produce the same CDR3. The rearrangement joins TRBV19 to TRBJ2-7; D is unclear. This CDR3 is 15 amino acids long. Germline V gene lookup returns CDR1 LNHDA and CDR2 SQIVND (reference sequence). With 6 bases removed from V and 3 bases from J, the gap between germline ends came to 18 bases. The CDR3 nucleotides are TGTGCCAGTAGCACCGGCGGCTTGTCGAGCTACGAGCAGTACTTC. Its translation: CASSTGGLSSYEQYF.

This clone was seen only a few times. This chain joins TRBV11-2 and TRBJ2-1, with TRBD2 matching 7 bases. Germline CDR1 SGHAT, CDR2 FQNNGV. This CDR3 is 15 amino acids long. With V trimmed by 5 bases and J by 0 bases, 4 bases remained unmatched. Written as DNA, the CDR3 is TGTGCCAGCAGCCTTAGCGGGTTCTCCTACAATGAGCAGTTCTTC. Translation: CASSLSGFSYNEQFF.

This rearrangement joins TRBV28 to TRBJ2-7; 7 bases fit TRBD2. V lost 5 bases to trimming and J lost 0 bases; unmatched junction nucleotides: 13. Looked up from germline, CDR1 is MDHEN and CDR2 is SYDVKM. This CDR3 comprises 17 residues. The CDR3 spells CASSRPRGRGSSYEQYF. In DNA, the CDR3 is TGTGCCAGCAGTCGCCCCCGGGGGAGGGGAAGCTCCTACGAGCAGTACTTC.

As regards this clone: The same CDR3 is also encoded by other DNA sequences in this sample. The chain joins TRBV5-1 to TRBJ2-3; a weak D match, TRBD1 (5 bases). Trimming removed 0 bases from V and 2 bases from J, with 7 bases in between. CDR1 is SGHRS, CDR2 YFSETQ, per germline. The CDR3 extends over 14 amino acids. The CDR3 region has the DNA TGCGCCAGCAGCTTGGGACAGAACACAGATACGCAGTATTTT. It translates to CASSLGQNTDTQYF.

J is TRBJ2-7 and V is TRBV30; perhaps TRBD1 as D (6 bases). Trimming left V 3 bases short and J 4 bases short, with 16 bases between. Germline V gene sequence: CDR1 GTSNPN, CDR2 SVGIG (reference sequence). This CDR3 region has 14 residues. The CDR3 here is CAWRAPETGYEQYF. The CDR3 region has the DNA TGTGCCTGGAGGGCCCCAGAAACAGGGTACGAGCAGTACTTC.

The chain links TRBV25-1 to TRBJ2-7, with D unclear. Germline V CDR1 and CDR2: MGHDK, SYGVNS. The CDR3 consists of 14 residues. V lost 6 bases to trimming and J lost 2 bases, with 14 bases between them. In DNA, the CDR3 is TGTGCCAGCAGAACCGGGTTTCCCACCTACGAGCAGTACTTC. This encodes CASRTGFPTYEQYF.

The chain links TRBV2 to TRBJ2-7, with D tentatively TRBD1 (6 bases). Germline CDR1 SNHLY, CDR2 FYNNEI. CDR3 length equals 13 residues. Trimming shortened V by 4 bases and J by 6 bases, and 13 bases separated the two germline ends. DNA of the CDR3: TGTGCCAGCAGTGGGAGAACAGGGATCGAGCAGTACTTC. The encoded protein is CASSGRTGIEQYF.

The table lists this clone with a count of one. The V gene is TRBV6-5, the J gene TRBJ1-4; maybe TRBD1 (6 bases). Germline CDR1 and CDR2: MNHEY and SVGAGI. Trimming took 8 bases from V and 5 from J, leaving 12 bases between them. The CDR3 has 13 amino acids. Written as DNA, the CDR3 is TGTGCCAGCCGGGCAGGGGCAAATGAAAAACTGTTTTTT. Translation gives CASRAGANEKLFF.

This chain connects TRBV10-3 to TRBJ1-2; TRBD1 matches at 7 bases. CDR1 is ENHRY and CDR2 is SYGVKD in the germline V gene. CDR3 length: 12 residues. With V trimmed by 6 bases and J by 6 bases, 4 bases remained unmatched. The CDR3 loop is CAISAGGNGYTF. The CDR3 DNA reads TGTGCCATCAGCGCAGGGGGTAATGGCTACACCTTC.

This clone was picked up a small number of times. V gene TRBV10-3 combines with J gene TRBJ1-4, with D perhaps TRBD1 (5 bases). Trimming stripped 2 bases from V and 6 bases from J, with 16 bases between. The CDR3 is 16 amino acids. Germline V lookup: CDR1 ENHRY, CDR2 SYGVKD. In DNA, the CDR3 is TGTGCCATCAGTGAGGGAAAGGGGAAACCGGATGAAAAACTGTTTTTT. It translates to CAISEGKGKPDEKLFF.

On this clone itself: The sample has other DNA sequences that encode this CDR3 too. The chain has TRBV7-9 and TRBJ1-1; 7 nucleotides agree with TRBD1. Trimming took 2 bases from V and 4 from J; bases not matched to a gene: 1. The germline V gene has CDR1 SEHNR and CDR2 FQNEAQ (reference sequence). The CDR3 contains 13 residues. The CDR3 region is CASSLPGGTEAFF. For the CDR3, the DNA is TGTGCCAGCAGCTTACCAGGGGGCACTGAAGCTTTCTTT.

This chain joins TRBV7-2 and TRBJ2-7; 10 bases align to TRBD2. Germline CDR1 and CDR2: SGHTA and FQGNSA. This CDR3 comprises 16 residues. Unmatched junction bases numbered 11, after V lost 5 bases and J lost 4 bases. CDR3 sequence reads: CASSKGRSGGAYEQYF. The CDR3 DNA follows: TGTGCCAGCAGCAAGGGCCGGAGCGGGGGGGCGTACGAGCAGTACTTC.

This clone was seen a single time. The chain is built from TRBV6-6 and TRBJ1-2; D might be TRBD1 (5 bases). CDR3 length equals 15 residues. Germline loops: CDR1 MNHNY, CDR2 SVGAGI (reference sequence). V was clipped by 0 bases and J by 4 bases, with 12 bases between them. The chain's CDR3 is CASSYSLGEAYGYTF. CDR3 nucleotide sequence: TGTGCCAGCAGTTACTCCTTGGGGGAGGCCTATGGCTACACCTTC.

In DNA form, the CDR3 reads TGTGCCAGCAGTCTTTTTAGCGGGGGGATCTACGAGCAGTACTTC. Translated: CASSLFSGGIYEQYF. The rearrangement joins TRBV28 to TRBJ2-7, with 10 nucleotides matching TRBD2. Trimming took 5 bases from V and 3 from J; bases not matched to a gene: 7. The germline CDR1 and CDR2 sequences are MDHEN and SYDVKM. The CDR3 is made up of 15 amino acids.

A few counts support this clone. The gene calls are TRBV18 and TRBJ2-5, with TRBD1 identical over 9 bases. The V segment lost 3 bases and the J segment 4 bases; nucleotides outside the gene matches: 3. From germline, CDR1 is KGHSH and CDR2 LQKENI. This CDR3 is built from 14 residues. CDR3 residues: CASSPGQGIETQYF. The DNA for the CDR3 is TGTGCCAGCTCACCCGGACAGGGGATAGAGACCCAGTACTTC.

The chain couples TRBV7-2 to TRBJ1-5; 7 positions match TRBD1. CDR1 and CDR2 from the germline V gene are SGHTA and FQGNSA. The CDR3 runs 15 residues. V gave up 3 bases and J gave up 4 bases; unmatched junction bases: 6. CDR3 sequence: CASSLGRGRNQPQHF. CDR3 bases: TGTGCCAGCAGCTTGGGCAGGGGGAGAAATCAGCCCCAGCATTTT.

The chain couples TRBV5-1 to TRBJ1-2; D is ambiguous. Trimming cost V 4 bases and J 3 bases, with 13 bases left between them. This CDR3 is built from 14 residues. Per the germline V gene, CDR1 is SGHRS and CDR2 is YFSETQ. The CDR3 sequence is CASSGLGRYYGYTF. DNA for the CDR3: TGCGCCAGCAGCGGCCTGGGGAGGTACTATGGCTACACCTTC.